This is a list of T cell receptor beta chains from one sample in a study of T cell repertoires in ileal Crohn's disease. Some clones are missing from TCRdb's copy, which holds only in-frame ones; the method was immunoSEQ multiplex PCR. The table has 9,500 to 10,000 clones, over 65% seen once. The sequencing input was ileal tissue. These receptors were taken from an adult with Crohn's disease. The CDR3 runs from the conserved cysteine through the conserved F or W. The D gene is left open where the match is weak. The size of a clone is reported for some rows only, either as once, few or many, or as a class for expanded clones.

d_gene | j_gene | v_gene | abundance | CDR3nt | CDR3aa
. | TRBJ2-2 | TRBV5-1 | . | TGCGCCAGCAGCTTGGGCGGGGCGCGGGAGCTGTTTTTT | CASSLGGARELFF
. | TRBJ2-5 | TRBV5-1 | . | TGCGCCAGCAGACCCTCAGAACGATACCAAGAGACCCAGTACTTC | CASRPSERYQETQYF
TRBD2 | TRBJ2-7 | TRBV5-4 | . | TGTGCCAGCAGCCGCAGACTAGCGGGGGACGAGCAGTACTTC | CASSRRLAGDEQYF
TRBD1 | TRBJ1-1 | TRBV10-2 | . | TGCGCCAGCAGTGTAAGGACAGGGGGTGTCACTGAAGCTTTCTTT | CASSVRTGGVTEAFF
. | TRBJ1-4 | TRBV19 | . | TGTGCCAGTAGTATCGCGGGAAACACTAATGAAAAACTGTTTTTT | CASSIAGNTNEKLFF
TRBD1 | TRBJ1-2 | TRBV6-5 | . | TGTGCCAGCAGGGAACAGGGGGCTAACTATGGCTACACCTTC | CASREQGANYGYTF
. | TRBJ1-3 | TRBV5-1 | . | TGCGCCAGCAGCTTGACGGGTGATCCCTCGGCAAACACCATATATTTT | CASSLTGDPSANTIYF
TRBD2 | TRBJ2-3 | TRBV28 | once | TGTGCCAGCAGTTTATGGGGCGGGGGGGAAGATACGCAGTATTTT | CASSLWGGGEDTQYF
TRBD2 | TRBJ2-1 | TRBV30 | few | TGTGCCTGGAGACTAGCGGGGGGGGTTGAGCAGTTCTTC | CAWRLAGGVEQFF
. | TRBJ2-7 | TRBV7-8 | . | TGTGCCAGCAGCCCCCAAGGCGGGGGCAACGGCTACGAGCAGTACTTC | CASSPQGGGNGYEQYF
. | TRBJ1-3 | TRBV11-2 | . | TGTGCCAGCAGCTCCGGGGGACGAAACACCATATATTTT | CASSSGGRNTIYF
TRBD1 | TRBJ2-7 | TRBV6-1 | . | TGTGCCAGCAGTGCCCGGACAGGGGCGGTTAGCCGCCCGATCGAGCAGTACTTC | CASSARTGAVSRPIEQYF
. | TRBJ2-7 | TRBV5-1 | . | TGCGCCAGCAGCCCCAGAGGCGGGGCGGGGCCCTACGAGCAGTACTTC | CASSPRGGAGPYEQYF